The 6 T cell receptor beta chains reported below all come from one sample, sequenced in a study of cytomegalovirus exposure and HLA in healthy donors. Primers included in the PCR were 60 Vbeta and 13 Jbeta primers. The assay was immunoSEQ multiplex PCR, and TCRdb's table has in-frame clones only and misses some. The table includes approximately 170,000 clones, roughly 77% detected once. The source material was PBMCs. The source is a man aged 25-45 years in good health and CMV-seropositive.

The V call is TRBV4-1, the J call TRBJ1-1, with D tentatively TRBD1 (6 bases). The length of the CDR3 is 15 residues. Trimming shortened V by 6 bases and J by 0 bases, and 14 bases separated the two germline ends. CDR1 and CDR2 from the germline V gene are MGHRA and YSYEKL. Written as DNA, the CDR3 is TGCGCCAGCAGTGCGGGGGGCGCTATGAACACTGAAGCTTTCTTT. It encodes CASSAGGAMNTEAFF.

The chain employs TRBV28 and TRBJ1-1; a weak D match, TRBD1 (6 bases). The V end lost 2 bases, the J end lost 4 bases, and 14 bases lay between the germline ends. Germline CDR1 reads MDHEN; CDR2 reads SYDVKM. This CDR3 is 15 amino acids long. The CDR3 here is CASSLGGAWTTEAFF. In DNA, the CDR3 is TGTGCCAGCAGTTTAGGGGGGGCCTGGACCACTGAAGCTTTCTTT.

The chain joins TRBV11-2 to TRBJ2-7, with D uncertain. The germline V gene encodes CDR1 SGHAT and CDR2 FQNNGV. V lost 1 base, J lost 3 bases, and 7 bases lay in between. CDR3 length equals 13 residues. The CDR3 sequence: CASSLGLHYEQYF. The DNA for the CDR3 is TGTGCCAGCAGCTTAGGACTCCACTACGAGCAGTACTTC.

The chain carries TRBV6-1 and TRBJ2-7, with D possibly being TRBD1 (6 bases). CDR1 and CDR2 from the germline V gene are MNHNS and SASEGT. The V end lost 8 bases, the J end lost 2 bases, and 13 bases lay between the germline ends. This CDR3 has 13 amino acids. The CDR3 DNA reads TGTGCCAGCTCCCAGGGGCCCACCTACGAGCAGTACTTC. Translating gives CASSQGPTYEQYF.

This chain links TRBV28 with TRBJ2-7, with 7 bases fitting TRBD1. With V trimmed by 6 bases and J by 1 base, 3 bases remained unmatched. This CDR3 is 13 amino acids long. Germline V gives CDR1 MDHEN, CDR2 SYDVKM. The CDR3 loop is CASRSGQSYEQYF. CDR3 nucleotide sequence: TGTGCCAGCAGGTCGGGACAGTCCTACGAGCAGTACTTC.

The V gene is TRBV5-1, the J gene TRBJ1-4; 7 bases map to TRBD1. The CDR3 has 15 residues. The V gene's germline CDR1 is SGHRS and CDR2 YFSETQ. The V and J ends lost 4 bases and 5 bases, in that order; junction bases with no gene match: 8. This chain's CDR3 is CASSPSGTANEKLFF. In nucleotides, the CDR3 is TGCGCCAGCAGCCCTTCGGGGACAGCCAATGAAAAACTGTTTTTT.